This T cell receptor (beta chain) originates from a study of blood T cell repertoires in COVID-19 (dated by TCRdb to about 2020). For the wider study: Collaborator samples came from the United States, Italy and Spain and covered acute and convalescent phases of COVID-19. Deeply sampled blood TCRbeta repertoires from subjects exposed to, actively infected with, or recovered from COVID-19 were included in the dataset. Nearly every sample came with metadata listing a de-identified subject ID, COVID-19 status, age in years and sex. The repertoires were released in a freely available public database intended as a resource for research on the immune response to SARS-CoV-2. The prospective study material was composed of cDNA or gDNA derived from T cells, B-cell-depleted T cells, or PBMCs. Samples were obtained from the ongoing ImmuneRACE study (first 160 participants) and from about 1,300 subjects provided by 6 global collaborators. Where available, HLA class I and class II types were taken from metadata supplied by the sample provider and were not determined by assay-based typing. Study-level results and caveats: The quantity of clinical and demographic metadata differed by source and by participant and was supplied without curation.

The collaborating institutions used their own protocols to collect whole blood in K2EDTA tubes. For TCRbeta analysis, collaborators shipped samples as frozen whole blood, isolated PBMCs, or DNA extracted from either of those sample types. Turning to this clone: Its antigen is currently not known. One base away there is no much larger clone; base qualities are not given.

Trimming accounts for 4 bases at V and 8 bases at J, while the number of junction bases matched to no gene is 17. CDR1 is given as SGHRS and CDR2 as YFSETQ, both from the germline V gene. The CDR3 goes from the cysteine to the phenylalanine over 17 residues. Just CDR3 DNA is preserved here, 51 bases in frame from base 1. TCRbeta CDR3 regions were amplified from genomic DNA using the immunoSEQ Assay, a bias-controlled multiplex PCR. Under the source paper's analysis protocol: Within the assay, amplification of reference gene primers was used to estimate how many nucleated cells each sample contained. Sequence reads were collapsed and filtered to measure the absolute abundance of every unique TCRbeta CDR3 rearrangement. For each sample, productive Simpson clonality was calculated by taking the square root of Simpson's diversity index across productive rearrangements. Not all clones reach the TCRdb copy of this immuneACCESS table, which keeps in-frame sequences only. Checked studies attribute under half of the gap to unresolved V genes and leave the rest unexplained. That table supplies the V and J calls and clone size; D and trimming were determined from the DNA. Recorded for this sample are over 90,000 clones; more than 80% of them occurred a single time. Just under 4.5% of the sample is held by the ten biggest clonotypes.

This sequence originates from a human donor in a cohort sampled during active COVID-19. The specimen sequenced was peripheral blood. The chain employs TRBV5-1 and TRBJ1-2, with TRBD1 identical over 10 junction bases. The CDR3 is CASSTSGTGALAGGYTF. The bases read TGCGCCAGCAGCACCTCCGGGACAGGGGCTCTGGCGGGGGGCTACACCTTC.